This entry concerns a single T cell receptor (beta chain). Some clones are missing from TCRdb's copy, which holds only in-frame ones; the method was immunoSEQ multiplex PCR. This sample has about 64,000 clones, with around 84% found just once. Sampled blood was obtained at baseline, cycle 4 day 1, and cycle 7 day 1. The germline V gene encodes CDR1 SGHRS and CDR2 YFSETQ. Trimming took off 2 bases at V and 3 bases at J, with 8 bases between the two ends. The CDR3 sequence is 13 residues long. These data originate in a study of OX40 agonist ivuxolimab in advanced cancers. V and J are TRBV5-1 and TRBJ2-5; D possibly uses TRBD1 or TRBD2 (5 bases each). Sequenced here: CD4+ or CD8+ T cells sorted from blood, sampled in a trial of the OX40 agonist ivuxolimab. The TCR originated in an adult with an advanced solid tumor such as melanoma, head and neck, liver or kidney cancer. CDR3 sequence: CASSFGAEETQYF. The CDR3 DNA reads TGCGCCAGCAGCTTCGGGGCAGAAGAGACCCAGTACTTC.